This TCR beta chain was retrieved from a study of blood T cell repertoires in COVID-19. Study summary: Sites across the United States, Italy and Spain contributed samples from acute and convalescent COVID-19. PBMCs, B-cell-depleted T cells, or T cells provided the cDNA or gDNA that made up the material.

Under the authors' procedure: Reference gene primer amplification in the assay estimated nucleated cell counts. The data were produced by immunoSEQ multiplex PCR, yet TCRdb's version contains in-frame clones alone and is incomplete. V and J calls and clone size are those listed in that table; D and trimming were worked out from the DNA. The sample comprises about 160,000 clones, more than 65% of which are singletons, and roughly 14% rests with the top ten. The germline V and J ends were trimmed by 5 bases and 0 bases, with 13 bases remaining between them. Germline CDR1 LNHDA, CDR2 SQIVND (reference sequence). This CDR3 region has 16 residues.

This TCR was sampled from a woman of 80 years or more with acute or convalescent COVID-19. The chain has TRBV19 and TRBJ1-4; D not certain. The specimen was peripheral blood. CDR3 in DNA: TGTGCCAGTAGTCCGCGCGCGAGAGCAACTAATGAAAAACTGTTTTTT. It encodes CASSPRARATNEKLFF.